The 14 T cell receptor beta chains reported below all come from one sample, sequenced in a study of blood T cells in healthy people across ages. A sample-barcoded 5' primer and a J-beta primer mix were used in a second PCR of about 7 to 12 cycles. MiXCR, run by TCRdb on the 5' RACE reads, gives a single entry per CDR3 protein. The sample holds around 900,000 distinct CDR3 sequences, roughly 26% seen once. Sequencing input: blood. These TCRs come from a woman aged 80 or older in good health.

On this clonotype: A single base separates this from a much larger clone, so it may be a read error. The gene calls are TRBV7-2 and TRBJ2-5, with D unclear. This CDR3 contains 12 residues. The germline V gene encodes CDR1 SGHTA and CDR2 FQGNSA. Trimming shortened V by 5 bases and J by 11 bases, and 15 bases separated the two germline ends. The CDR3 DNA reads as TGTGCCAGCAGCCCCGGCGGCCACCCGCAGTACTTC. As protein: CASSPGGHPQYF.

This clonotype was counted many times. V is TRBV27 and J is TRBJ2-7, with TRBD2 matching over 14 bases. This CDR3 is 16 amino acids long. Germline V gene lookup returns CDR1 MNHEY and CDR2 SMNVEV (reference sequence). The V and J ends lost 6 bases and 4 bases, in that order; junction bases with no gene match: 8. For the CDR3, the DNA is TGTGCCAGCAGCAGACAGGGGACTAGCGGGGGTTACGAGCAGTACTTC. Amino acids: CASSRQGTSGGYEQYF.

This chain joins TRBV6-6 and TRBJ1-1; 7 nucleotides align to TRBD1. CDR3 length: 17 amino acids. Per germline, CDR1 MNHNY and CDR2 SVGAGI (reference sequence). The ends lost 0 bases at V and 0 bases at J; junction bases unmatched: 7. The CDR3 nucleotides read TGTGCCAGCAGTTACTCGAGACAGGGCTTCGTGAACACTGAAGCTTTCTTT. This encodes CASSYSRQGFVNTEAFF.

Turning to this clonotype: The germline gene is not matched at one end of the junction; a read error may be the cause. The V and J genes are TRBV30 and TRBJ2-7, with D perhaps TRBD2 (7 bases). This CDR3 is built from 15 residues. Looked up from germline, CDR1 is GTSNPN and CDR2 is SVGIG (reference sequence). The DNA of the CDR3 is TGTGCCAGGAGTGTAAGGGGGAGGGCCGAATACGAGCAGTACTTC. Translating it yields CARSVRGRAEYEQYF.

This clonotype was picked up many times. J is TRBJ2-7 and V is TRBV4-1, with D possibly TRBD1 on 6 matching bases. CDR1 is MGHRA, CDR2 YSYEKL, per germline. There are 15 residues in the CDR3. V lost 5 bases to trimming and J lost 0 bases, with 14 bases between them. CDR3 in DNA: TGCGCCAGCAGCTGGACGACAGGTGGCTCCTACGAGCAGTACTTC. It translates to CASSWTTGGSYEQYF.

Ten or more counts support this clonotype. V is TRBV7-8 and J is TRBJ2-1; unclear D gene. There are 11 residues in the CDR3. Germline CDR1 SGHVS, CDR2 FQNEAQ. The V and J ends lost 5 bases and 9 bases respectively, with 8 bases between them. The CDR3 protein is CASSPFFEQFF. Here the CDR3 DNA reads TGTGCCAGCAGCCCATTCTTTGAGCAGTTCTTC. The variable domain in full, with the rest retrieved from reference TRBV7-8 and TRBJ2-1, is GAGVSQSPRYKVAKRGQDVALRCDPISGHVSLFWYQQALGQGPEFLTYFQNEAQLDKSGLPSDRFFAERPEGSVSTLKIQRTQQEDSAVYLCASSPFFEQFFGPGTRLTVL.

This clonotype was observed at least ten times. For the CDR3, the DNA is TGCGCCAGCAGCCAAGTTCGGGACAACTCCTACGAGCAGTACTTC. Translation gives CASSQVRDNSYEQYF. This sequence joins TRBV4-1 and TRBJ2-7, with a tentative D call TRBD1 (6 bases). The V gene lost 1 base and the J gene lost 0 bases, with 10 bases spanning the gap. There are 15 residues in the CDR3. Germline-derived CDR1 and CDR2 are MGHRA and YSYEKL.

This clonotype was counted ten times or more. V is TRBV7-2 and J is TRBJ1-5, with 8 positions matching TRBD1. After removal of 5 bases from V and 7 bases from J, the junction contained 4 bases not matched to a gene. This CDR3 has 13 residues. In germline, CDR1 is SGHTA, CDR2 FQGNSA. The CDR3 spells CASSETGVQPQHF. CDR3 DNA sequence: TGTGCCAGCAGCGAGACAGGGGTACAGCCCCAGCATTTT. The whole variable domain, remainder taken from reference TRBV7-2 and TRBJ1-5, is GAGVSQSPSNKVTEKGKDVELRCDPISGHTALYWYRQSLGQGLEFLIYFQGNSAPDKSGLPSDRFSAERTGGSVSTLTIQRTQQEDSAVYLCASSETGVQPQHFGDGTRLSIL.

This clonotype was seen repeatedly, ten times or more. The chain couples TRBV27 to TRBJ2-3; TRBD2 is a possible D gene (6 bases). Trimming removed 5 bases from V and 5 bases from J, with 14 bases in between. Germline V CDR1 and CDR2: MNHEY, SMNVEV (reference sequence). The CDR3 loop spans 14 amino acids. The chain's CDR3 is CASSTGTRGDTQYF. The DNA of the CDR3 is TGTGCCAGCAGTACCGGGACTCGCGGAGATACGCAGTATTTT.

Details on this clonotype: Just one base apart from a much larger clone, this may be a read error. This chain links TRBV6-2 or TRBV6-3 with TRBJ2-7; TRBD1 matches at 10 bases. The CDR3 spans 15 residues. CDR1 is MNHEY, CDR2 SVGEGT, per germline. With 4 bases clipped from V and 3 bases from J, the junction kept 6 bases outside the gene matches. The CDR3 DNA sequence: TGTGCCAGCAGTTGCGGATGGACAGGGGGCTACGAGCAGTACTTC. This codes for CASSCGWTGGYEQYF.

J is TRBJ1-5 and V is TRBV6-2 or TRBV6-3; TRBD1 matches 8 bases. CDR1 is MNHEY, CDR2 SVGEGT, per germline. The CDR3 is made up of 15 amino acids. The V segment lost 8 bases and the J segment 6 bases; nucleotides outside the gene matches: 12. CDR3 residues: CASSGTQGGFQPQHF. As DNA, the CDR3 is TGTGCCAGCTCAGGAACACAGGGGGGTTTTCAGCCCCAGCATTTT.

This clonotype was recorded many times. V and J are TRBV10-3 and TRBJ2-7; 7 positions match TRBD1. Germline CDR1 and CDR2: ENHRY and SYGVKD. The CDR3 runs 13 residues. V was pared by 5 bases and J by 0 bases, with 1 base of the junction left unmatched. CDR3 in amino acids: CAISRDSSYEQYF. CDR3 in DNA: TGTGCCATCAGTCGGGACAGCTCCTACGAGCAGTACTTC.

V usage is TRBV6-7 and J usage is TRBJ1-2, with TRBD1 identical over 8 bases. TRBV6-7 is flagged as an ORF with uncertain function. The J segment lost 7 bases and the V segment lost 2 bases, leaving 12 bases of the junction unmatched. This CDR3 contains 16 residues. The CDR3 nucleotides read TGTGCCAGCAGTTACACCAACTATATGACAGGGGTTGGCTACACCTTC. Its protein product is CASSYTNYMTGVGYTF.

The chain couples TRBV6-2 or TRBV6-3 to TRBJ1-1, with 9 positions matching TRBD1. Trimming removed 7 bases from V and 11 bases from J; junction bases left unmatched: 5. Germline V gene sequence: CDR1 MNHEY, CDR2 SVGEGT. This CDR3 is built from 11 residues. The CDR3 DNA sequence: TGTGCCAGCAAACAGGGGGCGCGGGCTTTCTTT. Amino acid sequence: CASKQGARAFF.